The entry that follows covers one T cell receptor beta chain sequence. Its antigen is not identified. This specimen belongs to a study of regulatory dendritic cells for organ transplantation. General study results and limits: Naive T cells showed high diversity, memory cells less, memory CD8+ least. Considerable individual heterogeneity was seen in alloreactive memory CD8+ T cells. Memory CD8+ clonal expansion seemed more limited with regulatory than mature dendritic cells.

The CDR3 has 15 residues. The germline V gene encodes CDR1 SGHDT and CDR2 YYEEEE. Sequenced by immunoSEQ multiplex PCR; TCRdb stores in-frame clones only, minus some. The sample has about 38,000 clones, 75% to 95% seen once. FACS sorted CD4+ or CD8+ T cells into CD45RA+ naive and CD45RO+ memory. Sequencing was performed on naive CD8+ T cells from blood. Subset described: CD45RA+ naive T cells. The chain uses TRBV5-6 and TRBJ2-5; D possibly corresponds to TRBD2 (6 bases). The DNA end is more similar to TRBJ2-7, so the J call may be wrong. This receptor was obtained from a human donor in good health. CDR3 bases: TGTGCCAGCAGCACATGGGGGACTGGAATCTACGAGCAGTACTTC. It yields the protein CASSTWGTGIYEQYF.